This TCR beta chain was retrieved from a study of glioma-infiltrating T cells. Overall study results and limits: CDR3 overlap between tissue and blood was very small. Tissue-blood divergence was below expectation in non-neoplastic patients, above in gliomas.

CDR3 length: 13 residues. In germline, CDR1 is DFQATT, CDR2 SNEGSKA (reference sequence). Using RNA template, CDR3s of TCR alpha and beta were amplified with iRepertoire arm-PCR. Tissue mRNA or PBMC total RNA, roughly 100-400 ng, went into one-step reverse transcription and amplification. TCRdb fed the multiplex PCR reads into MiXCR, producing one record per CDR3 protein. Among about 180,000 distinct CDR3 sequences listed, more than 35% were seen once. Remarks on this clonotype: The antigen is not known. An end of the junction does not agree with germline; a read error may underlie this.

This receptor was taken from a human donor with low-grade glioma or glioblastoma, undergoing nonglioma brain surgery, or in good health (not recorded which). Sequencing was carried out using glioma tissue, nonneoplastic brain tissue, or PBMCs (not recorded which). The V call is TRBV20-1, the J call TRBJ2-3; D is possibly TRBD1 (5 bases). The CDR3 DNA reads TGCAGTGCTAGTAGGGGAAGCACAGATAGGCAGTATTTT. This encodes CSASRGSTDRQYF.